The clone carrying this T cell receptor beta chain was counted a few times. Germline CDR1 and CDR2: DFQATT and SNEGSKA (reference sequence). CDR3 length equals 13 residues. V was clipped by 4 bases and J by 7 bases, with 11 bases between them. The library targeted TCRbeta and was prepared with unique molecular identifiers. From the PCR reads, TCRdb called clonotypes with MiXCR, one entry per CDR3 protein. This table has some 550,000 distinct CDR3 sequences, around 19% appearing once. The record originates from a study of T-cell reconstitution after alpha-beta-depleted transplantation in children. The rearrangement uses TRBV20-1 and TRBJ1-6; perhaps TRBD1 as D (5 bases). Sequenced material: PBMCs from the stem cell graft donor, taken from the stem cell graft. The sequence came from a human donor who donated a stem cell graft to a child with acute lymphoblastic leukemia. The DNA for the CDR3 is TGCAGTGCTAACCGGGACGGGAATTCACCCCTCCACTTT. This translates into CSANRDGNSPLHF.